The rows below give T cell receptor beta chains drawn from one sample of a study of T cells after yellow fever vaccination. In TCRdb, the 5' RACE reads were re-called with MiXCR into one record per CDR3 protein. The repertoire holds about 150,000 distinct CDR3 sequences, roughly 6.2% seen once, with 2.5% to 3.5% in the top ten. The specimen was CD4+ T cells sorted from PBMCs, collected on the day of the first yellow fever vaccination. The receptors stem from a man younger than 35 who received the YFV17D yellow fever vaccine. Both conserved end residues are part of each CDR3. Each record gives: V gene, D gene, J gene, clone size, CDR3 protein, CDR3 DNA. D genes are given only for firm matches. Clone size appears in some rows only: once, few, many, or a class for an expanded clone.

TRBV10-3	-	TRBJ2-7	few	CAISEGGFSYEQYF	TGTGCCATCAGTGAGGGGGGGTTCTCCTACGAGCAGTACTTC
TRBV18	TRBD2	TRBJ2-7	many	CASSPGGTYEQYF	TGTGCCAGCTCACCGGGAGGGACCTACGAGCAGTACTTC
TRBV6-2/TRBV6-3	-	TRBJ2-4	many	CASSNTGTYVAKNIQYF	TGTGCCAGCAGTAATACCGGGACGTACGTAGCCAAAAACATTCAGTACTTC
TRBV7-2	TRBD1	TRBJ1-3	few	CASSLTGQGPGNTIYF	TGTGCCAGCAGCTTAACGGGACAGGGACCTGGAAACACCATATATTTT
TRBV7-3	-	TRBJ2-1	many	CASSYVPGTQNEQFF	TGTGCCAGCAGCTACGTTCCCGGGACCCAGAATGAGCAGTTCTTC
TRBV2	-	TRBJ2-3	many	CASNGGGPTDTQYF	TGTGCCAGCAATGGGGGGGGGCCGACAGATACGCAGTATTTT
TRBV12-3/TRBV12-4	TRBD1	TRBJ1-4	-	CASRGTGIGEKLFF	TGTGCCAGCAGGGGGACAGGGATTGGTGAAAAACTGTTTTTT
TRBV4-3	-	TRBJ2-5	-	CASSQDVLAETQYF	TGCGCCAGCAGCCAAGACGTCCTAGCGGAGACCCAGTACTTC
TRBV5-1	-	TRBJ1-1	many	CASRDPGGTEAFF	TGCGCCAGCCGGGACCCTGGAGGGACTGAAGCTTTCTTT
TRBV5-1	-	TRBJ1-4	many	CASSLDPVDPNEKLFF	TGCGCCAGCAGCTTGGATCCCGTAGATCCTAATGAAAAACTGTTTTTT
TRBV9	-	TRBJ1-6	few	CASSVDLMSSYNSPLHF	TGTGCCAGCAGCGTAGACCTTATGAGCTCCTATAATTCACCCCTCCACTTT
TRBV11-2	-	TRBJ2-1	few	CASSPGTRYNEQFF	TGTGCCAGCAGCCCAGGGACTCGATACAATGAGCAGTTCTTC
TRBV7-6	TRBD2	TRBJ2-5	-	CASKSRAGGRSETQYF	TGTGCCAGCAAATCTCGGGCGGGGGGTCGAAGCGAGACCCAGTACTTC
TRBV5-1	-	TRBJ1-6	-	CASSLWAVNSPLHF	TGCGCCAGCAGCTTGTGGGCGGTGAATTCACCCCTCCACTTT
TRBV7-2	-	TRBJ1-5	many	CASSTRGNQPQHF	TGTGCCAGCAGCACCAGGGGTAACCAGCCCCAGCATTTT
TRBV20-1	TRBD2	TRBJ2-3	-	CSAREEVAGGKRTQYF	TGCAGTGCGAGAGAGGAGGTAGCGGGGGGAAAACGTACGCAGTATTTT
TRBV5-5	-	TRBJ2-1	-	CARSFDNWQFF	TGCGCCCGCAGCTTCGACAATTGGCAGTTCTTC
TRBV12-3/TRBV12-4	-	TRBJ2-6	few	CASSASGANVLTF	TGTGCCAGCAGCGCATCTGGGGCCAACGTCCTGACTTTC
TRBV7-2	TRBD1	TRBJ1-6	many	CASSSGQGHNSPLHF	TGTGCCAGCAGCTCTGGACAGGGCCATAATTCACCCCTCCACTTT
TRBV20-1	-	TRBJ2-2	many	CSARTGFGELFF	TGCAGTGCTAGAACTGGATTCGGGGAGCTGTTTTTT
TRBV29-1	TRBD2	TRBJ2-5	-	CSVADGGETQYF	TGCAGCGTCGCGGACGGGGGGGAGACCCAGTACTTC
TRBV20-1	-	TRBJ2-5	-	CSARGSLGRQETQYF	TGCAGTGCTAGGGGGAGTCTTGGCCGCCAAGAGACCCAGTACTTC
TRBV20-1	-	TRBJ2-1	-	CSAIPSSSYNEQFF	TGCAGTGCTATTCCCTCGAGCTCCTACAATGAGCAGTTCTTC
TRBV10-3	-	TRBJ1-2	many	CAISGGDQGPYGYTF	TGTGCCATCAGTGGCGGGGATCAGGGCCCCTATGGCTACACCTTC
TRBV5-5	TRBD2	TRBJ2-3	many	CASSLAGGQDTQYF	TGTGCCAGCAGCCTAGCGGGGGGACAAGATACGCAGTATTTT
TRBV9	-	TRBJ1-1	few	CASSVGPSQEAFF	TGTGCCAGCAGCGTAGGGCCCAGTCAAGAAGCTTTCTTT
TRBV5-6	-	TRBJ2-1	many	CASSLRDYALRAFF	TGTGCCAGCAGCTTGAGGGATTATGCCCTAAGAGCGTTCTTC
TRBV4-3	-	TRBJ2-6	-	CASSQDLRSGANVLTF	TGCGCCAGCAGCCAAGATCTGAGGAGTGGGGCCAACGTCCTGACTTTC
TRBV20-1	TRBD1	TRBJ1-5	many	CSARTGEQPQHF	TGCAGTGCTAGGACAGGGGAACAGCCCCAGCATTTT
TRBV20-1	-	TRBJ2-3	-	CSSYGVRTDTQYF	TGCAGCTCCTATGGGGTCCGCACAGATACGCAGTATTTT
TRBV29-1	-	TRBJ2-3	once	CSVTGGPSVPTDTQYF	TGCAGCGTGACCGGTGGGCCCTCGGTCCCTACAGATACGCAGTATTTT
TRBV20-1	TRBD2	TRBJ2-3	-	CSVWGGGATDTQYF	TGCAGTGTCTGGGGCGGGGGGGCCACAGATACGCAGTATTTT
TRBV7-2	TRBD2	TRBJ2-1	many	CASSLARASGGAGNEQFF	TGTGCCAGCAGCTTAGCGCGAGCTAGCGGGGGGGCGGGCAATGAGCAGTTCTTC
TRBV10-3	-	TRBJ2-3	many	CAIRAGQTTDTQYF	TGTGCCATCAGGGCGGGACAGACCACAGATACGCAGTATTTT
TRBV5-6	-	TRBJ1-1	many	CASSWEGRAFF	TGTGCCAGCAGCTGGGAGGGACGAGCTTTCTTT
TRBV23-1	-	TRBJ2-5	-	CASSHHQETQYF	TGCGCCAGCAGTCACCACCAAGAGACCCAGTACTTC
TRBV25-1	TRBD2	TRBJ2-3	few	CASRSAAPSGGGTDTQYF	TGTGCCAGCAGATCTGCCGCCCCTAGCGGGGGAGGTACAGATACGCAGTATTTT
TRBV5-4	-	TRBJ1-6	many	CASSPQIHENSPLHF	TGTGCCAGCAGCCCGCAAATTCATGAGAATTCACCCCTCCACTTT
TRBV12-3/TRBV12-4	-	TRBJ1-1	many	CASKGGWNTEAFF	TGTGCCAGCAAGGGGGGATGGAACACTGAAGCTTTCTTT
TRBV5-1	TRBD1	TRBJ1-4	few	CASSLGTGDKKLFF	TGCGCCAGCAGCCTCGGGACAGGGGACAAAAAACTGTTTTTT
TRBV5-1	-	TRBJ1-2	few	CASSLVSGQYYGYTF	TGCGCCAGCAGCTTGGTGTCAGGCCAGTACTATGGCTACACCTTC
TRBV13	-	TRBJ1-4	-	CASSRTATSEKLFF	TGTGCCAGCAGCCGGACAGCCACGAGTGAAAAACTGTTTTTT
TRBV7-9	TRBD1	TRBJ2-1	few	CASSFDRGLNNEQFF	TGTGCCAGCAGTTTTGACAGGGGCTTAAACAATGAGCAGTTCTTC
TRBV9	TRBD1	TRBJ2-6	many	CASSVSWTGAGSGANVLTF	TGTGCCAGCAGCGTCTCTTGGACAGGGGCAGGCTCTGGGGCCAACGTCCTGACTTTC
TRBV10-3	-	TRBJ1-2	few	CAISEPGGDGYTF	TGTGCCATCAGTGAGCCCGGGGGGGATGGCTACACCTTC
TRBV18	TRBD1	TRBJ1-2	-	CASSTGGVTDGYTF	TGTGCCAGCTCGACAGGGGGAGTTACGGATGGCTACACCTTC
TRBV6-1	TRBD2	TRBJ2-1	-	CASRTSGGLNEQFF	TGTGCCAGCAGGACTAGCGGGGGCCTCAATGAGCAGTTCTTC
TRBV6-1	TRBD1	TRBJ2-7	many	CASSETGTGNPYEQYF	TGTGCCAGCAGTGAAACCGGGACAGGGAATCCCTACGAGCAGTACTTC
TRBV12-3/TRBV12-4	-	TRBJ1-2	many	CASSLKGGYGYTF	TGTGCCAGCAGTTTGAAAGGGGGCTATGGCTACACCTTC
TRBV25-1	-	TRBJ1-4	few	CASSSAIATNEKLFF	TGTGCCAGCAGTAGCGCGATAGCAACTAATGAAAAACTGTTTTTT
TRBV5-1	TRBD2	TRBJ2-1	many	CASSPYLAGNYNEQFF	TGCGCCAGCAGCCCTTATCTAGCGGGAAACTACAATGAGCAGTTCTTC
TRBV5-1	TRBD1	TRBJ2-5	-	CASSSDPGQSQETQYF	TGCGCCAGCAGCTCCGATCCGGGACAGTCACAAGAGACCCAGTACTTC
TRBV20-1	-	TRBJ2-5	many	CSARRGLETQYF	TGCAGTGCTAGGCGAGGGTTGGAGACCCAGTACTTC